One sample yielded the 17 T cell receptor beta chains listed below, sequenced in a study of human thymus T cells (dated by TCRdb to 2018 to 2021). The receptor library was made with the immunoSEQ multiplex PCR assay. The table was pulled from immuneACCESS by TCRdb, which kept in-frame rearrangements only. Such tables lose some clones; where checked, under half of the loss comes from unresolved V genes, and the rest has no known cause. Within this sample are tens of thousands of clones, with 90% to 95% of them counted one time only. The leading ten clones occupy 0.034% of the sample. The thymus tissue came from surgical resects taken out during corrective cardiac surgery. Sequencing was carried out using thymus tissue. The receptors were gathered from a girl under three years old with a congenital heart defect but otherwise immunologically healthy.

This rearrangement joins TRBV28 to TRBJ1-1; unclear D gene. The CDR3 spans 13 residues. V was clipped by 7 bases and J by 4 bases, with 13 bases between them. Germline V gene lookup returns CDR1 MDHEN and CDR2 SYDVKM. CDR3 in DNA: TGTGCCAGCAAGGAGATTCGGGGCACTGAAGCTTTCTTT. It is translated as CASKEIRGTEAFF.

This rearrangement joins TRBV5-1 to TRBJ1-1; D is perhaps TRBD1 (5 bases). Trimming shortened V by 0 bases and J by 7 bases, and 10 bases separated the two germline ends. CDR1 and CDR2 from the germline V gene are SGHRS and YFSETQ. The CDR3 loop spans 13 amino acids. The CDR3: CASSLAIDSEAFF. The CDR3 nucleotides are TGCGCCAGCAGCTTGGCCATCGACAGTGAAGCTTTCTTT.

V and J are TRBV10-2 and TRBJ2-1; TRBD2 matches 10 bases. CDR1 is WSHSY, CDR2 SAAADI, per germline. The CDR3 contains 17 residues. V was pared by 7 bases and J by 3 bases, with 12 bases of the junction left unmatched. CDR3 residues: CASKWASGRAGYNEQFF. The CDR3 DNA is TGCGCCAGCAAATGGGCCAGCGGGAGGGCGGGCTACAATGAGCAGTTCTTC.

V gene TRBV2 combines with J gene TRBJ2-1, with unresolved D. In germline, CDR1 is SNHLY, CDR2 FYNNEI. This CDR3 is 14 amino acids long. V lost 2 bases to trimming and J lost 4 bases, with 9 bases between them. The CDR3 DNA follows: TGTGCCAGCAGTGAATCCTGGAGTTACAATGAGCAGTTCTTC. Protein: CASSESWSYNEQFF.

This clone was seen a single time. This rearrangement joins TRBV10-2 to TRBJ1-1, with 11 bases identical to TRBD1. The CDR3 sequence is 13 residues long. V shed 9 bases and J 6 bases; nucleotides not matched to a gene: 6. Germline lookup yields CDR1 WSHSY and CDR2 SAAADI. This CDR3 reads CASLGQGGAEAFF. For the CDR3, the DNA is TGCGCCAGTTTGGGACAGGGGGGGGCTGAAGCTTTCTTT.

This chain links TRBV10-3 with TRBJ1-2; maybe TRBD1 (5 bases). The CDR3 runs 21 residues. Trimming took off 0 bases at V and 4 bases at J, with 30 bases between the two ends. The germline V gene has CDR1 ENHRY and CDR2 SYGVKD. In DNA, the CDR3 is TGTGCCATCAGTGAGTCGGGACCGGGCCGCACGATCACGGGGGGTTGCTATGGCTACACCTTC. Translating gives CAISESGPGRTITGGCYGYTF.

V usage is TRBV14 and J usage is TRBJ1-2, with D perhaps matching TRBD1 (5 bases). Trimming took off 3 bases at V and 8 bases at J, with 22 bases between the two ends. The CDR3 covers 16 residues. Germline CDR1 is SGHDN and CDR2 is FVKESK. The CDR3 is CASSHRMGTIGRGYTF. CDR3 sequence (DNA): TGTGCCAGCAGCCATCGGATGGGGACGATAGGTAGAGGCTACACCTTC.

This chain uses TRBV18 with TRBJ2-3, with 9 bases aligning to TRBD1. The CDR3 runs to 19 residues. Losses at the gene ends were 4 bases for V and 1 base for J; bases not matched to a gene: 15. CDR1 is KGHSH and CDR2 is LQKENI in the germline V gene. Written as DNA, the CDR3 is TGTGCCAGCTCACACCTCGGGACAGGGAGACATGTACGCACAGATACGCAGTATTTT. Amino acid sequence: CASSHLGTGRHVRTDTQYF.

The chain joins TRBV18 to TRBJ2-3; D not resolved. V lost 3 bases and J lost 6, with 4 bases in between. The germline V gene has CDR1 KGHSH and CDR2 LQKENI. This CDR3 has 11 amino acids. CDR3 nucleotide sequence: TGTGCCAGCTCACCGGCTGATACGCAGTATTTT. Its protein product is CASSPADTQYF.

The chain couples TRBV19 to TRBJ1-2; no reliable D call. CDR1 LNHDA and CDR2 SQIVND come from the germline V gene (reference sequence). Between the trimmed V and J ends, which lost 3 bases and 1 base, there was a span of 18 bases. The CDR3 is made up of 17 amino acids. CDR3 in amino acids: CASSIPPLEGINYGYTF. CDR3 DNA sequence: TGTGCCAGTAGTATCCCGCCGTTAGAAGGGATTAACTATGGCTACACCTTC.

The chain links TRBV9 to TRBJ2-2, with 8 bases fitting TRBD2. The V gene's germline CDR1 is SGDLS and CDR2 YYNGEE. V lost 3 bases, J lost 6 bases, and 16 bases stayed unmatched. This CDR3 has 18 residues. In DNA, the CDR3 is TGTGCCAGCAGCGCCCGGCACAAGGGACTAGGGGGGGCCGGGGAGCTGTTTTTT. Its protein is CASSARHKGLGGAGELFF. Filled out from reference TRBV9 and TRBJ2-2, the complete variable domain reads DSGVTQTPKHLITATGQRVTLRCSPRSGDLSVYWYQQSLDQGLQFLIQYYNGEERAKGNILERFSAQQFPDLHSELNLSSLELGDSALYFCASSARHKGLGGAGELFFGEGSRLTVL.

In its sample, this clone was seen once. This chain links TRBV29-1 with TRBJ1-1; TRBD1 agrees at 12 bases. The germline V gene encodes CDR1 SQVTM and CDR2 ANQGSEA. There are 18 residues in the CDR3. The V segment lost 0 bases and the J segment 1 base; nucleotides outside the gene matches: 9. The DNA for the CDR3 is TGCAGCGTTGAAGATCTGTGGGACAGGGGGCAGGAGAACACTGAAGCTTTCTTT. Translating gives CSVEDLWDRGQENTEAFF.

This clone was counted a single time. The rearrangement uses TRBV19 and TRBJ1-4; the D is unclear. V was cut by 2 bases and J by 0 bases, with 4 bases left in between. CDR1 and CDR2 from the germline V gene are LNHDA and SQIVND (reference sequence). The CDR3 runs 14 residues. CDR3 region: CASSIYATNEKLFF. Written as DNA, the CDR3 is TGTGCCAGTAGTATATATGCAACTAATGAAAAACTGTTTTTT.

The gene calls are TRBV7-2 and TRBJ2-7, with a weak D call TRBD1 (5 bases). Germline lookup yields CDR1 SGHTA and CDR2 FQGNSA. This CDR3 comprises 14 residues. Trimming shortened V by 3 bases and J by 4 bases, and 13 bases separated the two germline ends. CDR3 nucleotide sequence: TGTGCCAGCAGCTTGACAGTCCCCTTTTACGAGCAGTACTTC. It encodes CASSLTVPFYEQYF.

The CDR3 sequence: CASSLARIAGGPDEQYF. CDR3 coding DNA: TGCGCCAGCAGCTTGGCCCGTATAGCGGGAGGGCCCGACGAGCAGTACTTC. V and J are TRBV5-1 and TRBJ2-7; 11 bases match TRBD2. This CDR3 contains 17 residues. V was pared by 0 bases and J by 5 bases, with 10 bases of the junction left unmatched. In germline, CDR1 is SGHRS, CDR2 YFSETQ.

The rearrangement links TRBV29-1 to TRBJ2-3, with D uncertain. Germline CDR1 reads SQVTM; CDR2 reads ANQGSEA. With 3 bases removed from V and 0 bases from J, the gap between germline ends came to 16 bases. The CDR3 has 16 amino acids. The chain's CDR3 is CSVDPLPEASTDTQYF. In DNA form, the CDR3 reads TGCAGCGTTGACCCCCTACCCGAAGCTAGCACAGATACGCAGTATTTT.

This chain joins TRBV4-3 and TRBJ2-7; TRBD2 aligns across 9 bases. The CDR3 is 19 amino acids. The V gene end was trimmed by 0 bases and the J gene end by 3 bases; junction bases not matched to a gene: 15. Germline-derived CDR1 and CDR2 are LGHNA and YSLEER. The CDR3 sequence is CASSQESSGTRHLLYEQYF. CDR3 bases: TGCGCCAGCAGCCAAGAATCTAGCGGGACCAGGCACCTACTCTACGAGCAGTACTTC.